This is a list of T cell receptor beta chains from one sample in a study of CDR3 diversity in severe acne. TCRdb reprocessed the PCR reads via MiXCR and lists one record per CDR3 protein. Among about 93,000 distinct CDR3 sequences listed, over 45% were seen once. Sequenced input: blood. All receptors derive from a male donor in good health, serving as a control. Each CDR3 is given with its conserved first and last residue. The D gene is left open where the match is weak. Clone size is shown for a subset of rows, as once, few, many or a class of expanded clone.

TGTGCCACCAGTGCGAAACAGGGGCTAGGGGACTATGGCTACACCTTC CATSAKQGLGDYGYTF TRBJ1-2 - TRBD1 TRBV24-1
TGTGCCAGTAGCTCGGGACTGATTGCGACCGCTGAAGCTTTCTTT CASSSGLIATAEAFF TRBJ1-1 many - TRBV19
TGCGCCAGCAGCCAGGACCGGGACAACTCCTACGAGCAGTACTTC CASSQDRDNSYEQYF TRBJ2-7 - - TRBV4-1
TGTGCCAGCAGCGGGGGTGAGGCGGGAATAGGCTACGAGCAGTACTTC CASSGGEAGIGYEQYF TRBJ2-7 many - TRBV7-6
TGTGCCAGCAGCTTGATCCGGGGCGGTAATGAAAAACTGTTTTTT CASSLIRGGNEKLFF TRBJ1-4 - - TRBV5-4
TGTGCCAGCAGCGCGCCCTCCCAGAATAGGGGCGGGAGGCTAGCCGGGGAGCTGTTTTTT CASSAPSQNRGGRLAGELFF TRBJ2-2 many TRBD2 TRBV9
TGTGCCACCAGTGATAACCTAAACTATGGCTACACCTTC CATSDNLNYGYTF TRBJ1-2 few - TRBV24-1
TGTGCCACCAGTGATTCTCGACAGGGGATATCGCATGAGCAGTTCTTC CATSDSRQGISHEQFF TRBJ2-1 - TRBD1 TRBV24-1
TGTGCCACCAGCAGAGGGGGGGAGACCCAGTACTTC CATSRGGETQYF TRBJ2-5 few - TRBV15
TGCGCCAGCAGCGGGGACAGGAGACTGATTGACTATGGCTACACCTTC CASSGDRRLIDYGYTF TRBJ1-2 - TRBD1 TRBV4-3
TGTGCCAGCAGCCCATCCTTAGGGGGCTTGGAAGAAAAACTGTTTTTT CASSPSLGGLEEKLFF TRBJ1-4 - TRBD1 TRBV7-9
TGTGCCAGCAGTCTACCAGGGGGTTACGAGCAGTACTTC CASSLPGGYEQYF TRBJ2-7 once TRBD1 TRBV28
TGTGCCAGCAGCGTGACAGGGGTGCCTAATGAAAAACTGTTTTTT CASSVTGVPNEKLFF TRBJ1-4 few TRBD1 TRBV9
TGTGCCACCAGTGATTTGTATGGGGGAGGGCATTTCTTT CATSDLYGGGHFF TRBJ1-1 - - TRBV24-1
TGTGCCAGCAGCCTATTCCCCGGGACTAGCGGTTACAATGAGCAGTTCTTC CASSLFPGTSGYNEQFF TRBJ2-1 many TRBD2 TRBV7-6
TGCGCCAGCAGCAACCGGGACAGCGATCTCTCCTACGAGCAGTACTTC CASSNRDSDLSYEQYF TRBJ2-7 - TRBD1 TRBV5-1
TGCGCCAGCAGCCAGTGGACAGGTGTCACCGGGGAGCTGTTTTTT CASSQWTGVTGELFF TRBJ2-2 few TRBD1 TRBV5-1
TGTGCCAGCAGCCCAGTAGCCCGAGAGACCCAGTACTTC CASSPVARETQYF TRBJ2-5 - - TRBV11-2
TGTGCCAGCTCATCCGGGACTAGCGGGAGTGGTGGGCAGTTCTTC CASSSGTSGSGGQFF TRBJ2-1 - TRBD2 TRBV18
TGTGCCAGCAGTTTAGTTGGAAACACCATATATTTT CASSLVGNTIYF TRBJ1-3 medium-sized - TRBV12-3/TRBV12-4
TGCAGCGCCGTTAGTAGCACAGATACGCAGTATTTT CSAVSSTDTQYF TRBJ2-3 few - TRBV29-1
TGCGCCAGCAAGGGACATTGGTCCGATACGCAGTATTTT CASKGHWSDTQYF TRBJ2-3 - - TRBV10-1
TGCGCCAGCAGCCAAGGAGGACTAGCGGGTCGAGAGACCCAGTACTTC CASSQGGLAGRETQYF TRBJ2-5 - TRBD2 TRBV4-1
TGTGCCAGCAGCCATTATAGGGAAAATTCACCCCTCCACTTT CASSHYRENSPLHF TRBJ1-6 - - TRBV3-1
TGTGCCAGCAGTCTGGGGACTAGCGGGGGGCGGGAGCAGTACTTC CASSLGTSGGREQYF TRBJ2-7 many TRBD2 TRBV27
TGTGCCAGCGAAGGAGGGGGAGGGGGCGGCGATGAGCAGTTCTTC CASEGGGGGGDEQFF TRBJ2-1 - - TRBV7-9
TGTGCCACCAGTGAACCAGGGGGTCCCCAAGAGACCCAGTACTTC CATSEPGGPQETQYF TRBJ2-5 - TRBD1 TRBV24-1
TGTGCCAGCAGCACCGCAGTGCAGACCGGGGAGCTGTTTTTT CASSTAVQTGELFF TRBJ2-2 - - TRBV11-3
TGTGCCAGCACCGACATAGGGATGAATGAGCAGTTCTTC CASTDIGMNEQFF TRBJ2-1 many - TRBV6-1
TGTGCCATCAGCCCGGACCCGGGTGGGACTGAAGCTTTCTTT CAISPDPGGTEAFF TRBJ1-1 many - TRBV10-3